This T cell receptor (beta chain) is from a study of vaccination effects on CD4 cells after COVID-19. On the study more broadly: Sample donation by two convalescent patients took place 16 days and one week before vaccination.

Data came from immunoSEQ multiplex PCR; TCRdb stores just in-frame clones and leaves some out. The sample lists some 49,000 clones, 70% to 75% seen once, with roughly 8.8% in the top ten. Having been cultured for roughly 9 days, the cells underwent CD4+ T cell isolation. Half-medium exchanges with IL-2 medium took place on days 3 and 7. As to this clone: The antigen remains unidentified.

Germline values: CDR1 LGHNA, CDR2 YNFKEQ. Deletions cut 1 base from V and 4 bases from J, with 5 bases between. The CDR3 is 13 residues long. The origin of this receptor is a human donor who had a prior SARS-CoV-2 infection. The chain carries TRBV4-2 and TRBJ1-5; D unresolved. The sample consisted of CD4+ T cells from PBMCs cultured without peptide, taken before COVID-19 vaccination. CDR3 protein: CASSQAPNQPQHF. Here the CDR3 DNA reads TGTGCCAGCAGCCAAGCTCCGAATCAGCCCCAGCATTTT.